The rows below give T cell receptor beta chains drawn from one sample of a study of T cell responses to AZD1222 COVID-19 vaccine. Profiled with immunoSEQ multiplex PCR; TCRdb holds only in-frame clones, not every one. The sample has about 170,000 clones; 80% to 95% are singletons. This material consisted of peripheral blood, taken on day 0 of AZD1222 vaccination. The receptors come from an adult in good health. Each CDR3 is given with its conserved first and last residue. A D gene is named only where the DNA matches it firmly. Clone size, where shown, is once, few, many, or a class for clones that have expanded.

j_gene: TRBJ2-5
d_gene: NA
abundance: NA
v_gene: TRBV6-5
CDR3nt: TGTGCCAGCAGCCCACTCCGGCTCGCAGAGACCCAGTACTTC
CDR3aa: CASSPLRLAETQYF

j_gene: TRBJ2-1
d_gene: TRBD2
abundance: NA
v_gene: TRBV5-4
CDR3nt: TGTGCCAGCAGCCAGCGGGGCTCCTACAATGAGCAGTTCTTC
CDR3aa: CASSQRGSYNEQFF

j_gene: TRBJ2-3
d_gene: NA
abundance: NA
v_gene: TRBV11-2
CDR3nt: TGTGCCAGCAGCCCATCCCTTAGGGCAGATACGCAGTATTTT
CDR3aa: CASSPSLRADTQYF

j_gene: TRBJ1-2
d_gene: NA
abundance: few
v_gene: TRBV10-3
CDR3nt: TGTGCCATCAGTGACAGGGGCGCGGTCTATGGCTACACCTTC
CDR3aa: CAISDRGAVYGYTF

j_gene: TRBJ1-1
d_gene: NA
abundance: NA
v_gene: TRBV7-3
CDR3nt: TGTGCCAGCAGCCCAGTCCACGGAGGGAACACTGAAGCTTTCTTT
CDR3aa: CASSPVHGGNTEAFF

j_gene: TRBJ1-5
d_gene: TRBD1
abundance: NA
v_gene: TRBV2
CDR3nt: TGTGCCAGCGGGACAGAGACTAATCAGCCCCAGCATTTT
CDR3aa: CASGTETNQPQHF

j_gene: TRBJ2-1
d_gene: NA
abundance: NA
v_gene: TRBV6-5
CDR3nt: TGTGCCAGCAGTTACCGCAGGGAGAGAAACAATGAGCAGTTCTTC
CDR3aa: CASSYRRERNNEQFF

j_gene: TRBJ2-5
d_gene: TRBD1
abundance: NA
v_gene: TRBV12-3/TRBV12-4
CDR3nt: TGTGCCAGCAGACCGACAGGGAAAGAGACCCAGTACTTC
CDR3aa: CASRPTGKETQYF

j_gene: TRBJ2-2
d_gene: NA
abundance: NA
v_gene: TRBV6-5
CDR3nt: TGTGCCAGCAGTTCCCCCAGGGGAGCGAACACCGGGGAGCTGTTTTTT
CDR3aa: CASSSPRGANTGELFF

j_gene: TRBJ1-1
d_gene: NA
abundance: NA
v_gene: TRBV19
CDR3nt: TGTGCCAGTAGCCCCGTAGGCGGGCTGAACGACGGGACTGAAGCTTTCTTT
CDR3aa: CASSPVGGLNDGTEAFF

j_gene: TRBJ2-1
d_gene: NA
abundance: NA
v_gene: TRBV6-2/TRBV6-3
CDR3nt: TGTGCCAGCAGCCTTGGCCCGGAGCAGTTCTTC
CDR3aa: CASSLGPEQFF

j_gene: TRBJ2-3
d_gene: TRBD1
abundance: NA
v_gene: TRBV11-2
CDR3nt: TGTGCCAGCAGCCAGGACAGGGGCCACACAGATACGCAGTATTTT
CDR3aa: CASSQDRGHTDTQYF

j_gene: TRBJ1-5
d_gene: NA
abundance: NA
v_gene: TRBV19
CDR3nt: TGTGCCAGTAGTCTGCGACATCTCGGAAGCCAGCCCCAGCATTTT
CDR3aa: CASSLRHLGSQPQHF

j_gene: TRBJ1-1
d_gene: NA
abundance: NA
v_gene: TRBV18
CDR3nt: TGTGCCAGCTCACCGCGGTATGGGTCCACTGAAGCTTTCTTT
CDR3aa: CASSPRYGSTEAFF

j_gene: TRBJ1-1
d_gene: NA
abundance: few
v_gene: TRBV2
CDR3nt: TGTGCCAGCAGCTGGGTCGGGGAAGCTTTCTTT
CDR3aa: CASSWVGEAFF

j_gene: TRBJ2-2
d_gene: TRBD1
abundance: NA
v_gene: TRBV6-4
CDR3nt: TGTGCCAGCAGTGCTCGACAGGGGGTGAACACCGGGGAGCTGTTTTTT
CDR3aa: CASSARQGVNTGELFF

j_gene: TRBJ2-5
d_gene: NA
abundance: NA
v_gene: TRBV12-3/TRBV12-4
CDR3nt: TGTGCCAGCAGTTTGGACAGCCAAGAGACCCAGTACTTC
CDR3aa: CASSLDSQETQYF

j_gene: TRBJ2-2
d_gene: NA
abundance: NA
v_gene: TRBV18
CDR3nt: TGTGCCAGCTCCCTCCGGACGGGAAAGAACACCGGGGAGCTGTTTTTT
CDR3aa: CASSLRTGKNTGELFF

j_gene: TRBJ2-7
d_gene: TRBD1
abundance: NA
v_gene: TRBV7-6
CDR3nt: TGTGCCAGCAGCGCGGGACAGGCCCACTCCTACGAGCAGTACTTC
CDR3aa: CASSAGQAHSYEQYF

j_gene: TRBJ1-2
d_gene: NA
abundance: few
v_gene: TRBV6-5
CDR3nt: TGTGCCAGCAGTCCGTTAGGGGCTGCCTATGGCTACACCTTC
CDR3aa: CASSPLGAAYGYTF

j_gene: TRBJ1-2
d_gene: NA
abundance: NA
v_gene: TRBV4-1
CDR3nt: TGCGCCAGCAGCCAAGAACACAGTATCTTCTATGGCTACACCTTC
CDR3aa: CASSQEHSIFYGYTF

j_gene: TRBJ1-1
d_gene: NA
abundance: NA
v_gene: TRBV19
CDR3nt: TGTGCCAGTAGTATTTCAGGGGTCAAAATGAACACTGAAGCTTTCTTT
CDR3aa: CASSISGVKMNTEAFF

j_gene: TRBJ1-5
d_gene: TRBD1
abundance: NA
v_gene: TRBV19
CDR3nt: TGTGCCAGTAGTATACGGACAGGGAACCAGCCCCAGCATTTT
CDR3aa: CASSIRTGNQPQHF

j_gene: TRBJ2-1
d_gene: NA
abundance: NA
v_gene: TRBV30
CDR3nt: TGTGCCTGGACTAGCTGGCACTACAATGAGCAGTTCTTC
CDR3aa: CAWTSWHYNEQFF

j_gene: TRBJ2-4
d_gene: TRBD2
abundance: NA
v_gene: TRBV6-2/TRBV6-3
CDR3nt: TGTGCCAGCAGTTACTCGGGACTAGCGGGAGGCCTAGCCAAAAACATTCAGTACTTC
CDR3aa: CASSYSGLAGGLAKNIQYF

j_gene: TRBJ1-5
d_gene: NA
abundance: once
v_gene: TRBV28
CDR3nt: TGTGCCAGCAGCCTAGACAGCCCCAATCAGCCCCAGCATTTT
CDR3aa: CASSLDSPNQPQHF

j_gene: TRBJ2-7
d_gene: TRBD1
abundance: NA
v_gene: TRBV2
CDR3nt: TGTGCCAGATCCGGGACAGGCTCGAACGAGCAGTACTTC
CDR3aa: CARSGTGSNEQYF

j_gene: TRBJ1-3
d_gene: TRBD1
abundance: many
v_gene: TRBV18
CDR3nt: TGTGCCAGCTCGCCACAGGGGAAAGGAAACACCATATATTTT
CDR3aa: CASSPQGKGNTIYF

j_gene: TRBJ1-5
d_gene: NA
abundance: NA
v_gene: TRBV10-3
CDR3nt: TGTGCCATCAGTGCCGAAGACAATCAGCCCCAGCATTTT
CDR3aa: CAISAEDNQPQHF

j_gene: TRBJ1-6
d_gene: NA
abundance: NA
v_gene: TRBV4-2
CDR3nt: TGTGCCAGCAGCCAAGAACAGGTAGATAATTCACCCCTCCACTTT
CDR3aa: CASSQEQVDNSPLHF

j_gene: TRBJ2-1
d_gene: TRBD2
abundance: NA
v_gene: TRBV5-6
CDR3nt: TGTGCCAGCAGCTTGGAGCGGGAGAACAATGAGCAGTTCTTC
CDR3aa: CASSLERENNEQFF

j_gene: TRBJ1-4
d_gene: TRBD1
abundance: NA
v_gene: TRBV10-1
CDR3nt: TGCGCCACCAGAAGAGACAGGGGGGGAACTAATGAAAAACTGTTTTTT
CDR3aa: CATRRDRGGTNEKLFF

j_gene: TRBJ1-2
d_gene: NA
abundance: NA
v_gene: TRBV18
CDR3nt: TGTGCCAGCTCACCGGGTGGTGGCTACACCTTC
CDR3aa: CASSPGGGYTF

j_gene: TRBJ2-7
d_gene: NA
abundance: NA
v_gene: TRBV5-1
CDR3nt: TGCGCCAGCAGCTTGGCCGGAGGGAGGTGGGGTAGGAGCGAGCAGTACTTC
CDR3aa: CASSLAGGRWGRSEQYF

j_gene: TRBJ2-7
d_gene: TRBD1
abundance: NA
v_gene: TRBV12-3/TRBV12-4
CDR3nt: TGTGCCACCCAACGGACAGGGGCCTACGAGCAGTACTTC
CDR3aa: CATQRTGAYEQYF

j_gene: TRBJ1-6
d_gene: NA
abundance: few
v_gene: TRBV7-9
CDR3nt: TGTGCCAGCAGCTTAAATCGGGGGGTGAATTCACCCCTCCACTTT
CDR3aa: CASSLNRGVNSPLHF

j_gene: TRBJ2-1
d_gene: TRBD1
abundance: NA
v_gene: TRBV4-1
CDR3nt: TGCGCCAGCAGCCACCCCGGGACAGGGTTGTTCTTC
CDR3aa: CASSHPGTGLFF

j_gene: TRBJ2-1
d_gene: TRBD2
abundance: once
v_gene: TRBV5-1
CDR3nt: TGCGCCAGCAGCTCCCTTAGCGGGGGGGCCCTCAATGAGCAGTTCTTC
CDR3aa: CASSSLSGGALNEQFF

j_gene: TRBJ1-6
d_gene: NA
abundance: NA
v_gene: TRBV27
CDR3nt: TGTGCCAGCAGAGAGGGTGGTCCTAATTCACCCCTCCACTTT
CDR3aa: CASREGGPNSPLHF

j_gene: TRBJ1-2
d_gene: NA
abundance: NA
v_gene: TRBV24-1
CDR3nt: TGTGCCACCAGTGATTTTAAGGAAGAGAACTATGGCTACACCTTC
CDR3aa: CATSDFKEENYGYTF

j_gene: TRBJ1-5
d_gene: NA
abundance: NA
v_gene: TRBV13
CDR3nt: TGTGCCAGCAGCGTCGGGGCCGGCCGCAATCAGCCCCAGCATTTT
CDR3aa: CASSVGAGRNQPQHF

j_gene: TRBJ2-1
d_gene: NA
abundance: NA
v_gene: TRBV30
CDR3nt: TGTGCCTGGAGTGTAAAATCTGAGCAGTTCTTC
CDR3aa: CAWSVKSEQFF

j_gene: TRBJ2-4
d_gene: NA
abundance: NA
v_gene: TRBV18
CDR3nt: TGTGCCAGCTCACCACGTCCTCAGGGTAGGGACATTCAGTACTTC
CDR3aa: CASSPRPQGRDIQYF

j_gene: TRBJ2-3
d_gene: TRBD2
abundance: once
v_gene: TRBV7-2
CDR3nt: TGTGCCAGCAGCTTAACGGGAGGAGGCACAGATACGCAGTATTTT
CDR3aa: CASSLTGGGTDTQYF